This section outlines one TCR beta chain sequence together with its context. The antigen remains unidentified. The sample has other DNA sequences that encode this CDR3 too. The germline CDR1 and CDR2 sequences are KGHSH and LQKENI. The CDR3 totals 15 residues. V was clipped by 6 bases and J by 2 bases, with 13 bases between them. For each subset, genomic DNA was distributed in equal portions over several immunoSEQ plates. Clones were read by immunoSEQ multiplex PCR, and TCRdb kept only the in-frame ones, dropping some. The sample has some 2,400,000 clones, nearly 97% seen once. This sample is drawn from a study of shared clonotypes between healthy human individuals. Findings and limits, study-wide: Clonotypes that were shared across a handful of donors made up about 5.1% of naive CD4 clonotypes.

Each sample came from a Caucasian adult donor living in Nashville, Tennessee. The receptor was derived from a man between 18 and 29 years old in good health. The sequenced sample consisted of naive CD4+ T cells sorted from blood. The subset here: CD45RA+ positively selected. The chain uses TRBV18 and TRBJ2-2; D uncertain. The CDR3 DNA is TGTGCCAGCTCGCCAGGTGCACAAAACACCGGGGAGCTGTTTTTT. Translation gives CASSPGAQNTGELFF.